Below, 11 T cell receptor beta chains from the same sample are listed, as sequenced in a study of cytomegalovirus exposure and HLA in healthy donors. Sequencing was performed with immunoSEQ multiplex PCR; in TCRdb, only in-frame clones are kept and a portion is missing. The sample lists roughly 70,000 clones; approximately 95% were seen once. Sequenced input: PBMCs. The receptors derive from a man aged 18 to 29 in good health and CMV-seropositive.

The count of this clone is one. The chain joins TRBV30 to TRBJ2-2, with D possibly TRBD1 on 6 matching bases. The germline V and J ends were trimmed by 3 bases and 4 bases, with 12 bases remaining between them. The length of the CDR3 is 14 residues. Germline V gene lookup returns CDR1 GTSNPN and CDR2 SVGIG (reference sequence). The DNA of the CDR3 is TGTGCCTGGAGCTATCGGACAGCCACCGGGGAGCTGTTTTTT. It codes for CAWSYRTATGELFF.

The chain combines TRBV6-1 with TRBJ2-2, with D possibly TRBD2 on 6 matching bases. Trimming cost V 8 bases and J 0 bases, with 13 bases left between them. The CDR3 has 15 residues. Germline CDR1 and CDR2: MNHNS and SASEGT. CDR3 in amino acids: CASGRGTPNTGELFF. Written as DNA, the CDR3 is TGTGCCAGCGGTCGGGGGACCCCGAACACCGGGGAGCTGTTTTTT.

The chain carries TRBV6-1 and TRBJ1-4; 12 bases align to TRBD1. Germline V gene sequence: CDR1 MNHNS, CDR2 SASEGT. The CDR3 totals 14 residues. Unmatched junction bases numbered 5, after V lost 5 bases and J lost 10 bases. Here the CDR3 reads CASSSGQGAGKLFF. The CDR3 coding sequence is TGTGCCAGCAGTTCGGGACAGGGGGCCGGAAAACTGTTTTTT.

CDR3 bases: TGCGCCAGCAGCAAGCAGGGGCACAATGAGCAGTTCTTC. The encoded protein is CASSKQGHNEQFF. This chain joins TRBV4-1 and TRBJ2-1; weak D call: TRBD1 (6 bases). Trimming removed 5 bases from V and 5 bases from J, with 10 bases in between. CDR1 and CDR2 (germline): MGHRA, YSYEKL. This CDR3 region has 13 residues.

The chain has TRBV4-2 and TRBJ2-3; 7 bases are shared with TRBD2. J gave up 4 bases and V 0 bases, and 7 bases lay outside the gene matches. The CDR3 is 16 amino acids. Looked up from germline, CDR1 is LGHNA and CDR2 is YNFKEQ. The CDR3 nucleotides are TGTGCCAGCAGCCAAGACACGGGAGGAGGCGCAGATACGCAGTATTTT. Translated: CASSQDTGGGADTQYF.

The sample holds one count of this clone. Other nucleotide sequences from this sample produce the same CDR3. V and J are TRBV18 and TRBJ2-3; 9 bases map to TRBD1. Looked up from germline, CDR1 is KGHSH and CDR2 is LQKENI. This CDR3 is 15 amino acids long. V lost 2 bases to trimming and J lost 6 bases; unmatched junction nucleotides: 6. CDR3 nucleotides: TGTGCCAGCTCACCAGGAACAGGGGGCCCCGATACGCAGTATTTT. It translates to CASSPGTGGPDTQYF. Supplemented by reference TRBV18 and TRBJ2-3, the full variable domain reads NAGVMQNPRHLVRRRGQEARLRCSPMKGHSHVYWYRQLPEEGLKFMVYLQKENIIDESGMPKERFSAEFPKEGPSILRIQQVVRGDSAAYFCASSPGTGGPDTQYFGPGTRLTVL.

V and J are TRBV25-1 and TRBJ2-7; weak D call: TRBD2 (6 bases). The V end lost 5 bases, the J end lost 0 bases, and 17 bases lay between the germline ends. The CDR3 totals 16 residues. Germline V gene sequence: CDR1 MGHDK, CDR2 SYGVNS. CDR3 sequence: CASSRRGSGSSYEQYF. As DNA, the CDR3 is TGTGCCAGCAGTCGGAGGGGTTCGGGCAGCTCCTACGAGCAGTACTTC.

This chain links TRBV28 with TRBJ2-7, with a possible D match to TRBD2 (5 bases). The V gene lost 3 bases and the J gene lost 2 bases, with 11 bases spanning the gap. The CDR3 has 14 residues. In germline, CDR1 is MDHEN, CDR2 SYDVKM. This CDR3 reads CASSFWGAAYEQYF. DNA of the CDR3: TGTGCCAGCAGTTTTTGGGGAGCGGCCTACGAGCAGTACTTC.

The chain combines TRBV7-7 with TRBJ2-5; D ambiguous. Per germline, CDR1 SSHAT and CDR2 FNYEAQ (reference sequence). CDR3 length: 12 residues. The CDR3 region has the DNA TGTGCTACATCCGATCGGGAAGAGACCCAGTACTTC. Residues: CATSDREETQYF.

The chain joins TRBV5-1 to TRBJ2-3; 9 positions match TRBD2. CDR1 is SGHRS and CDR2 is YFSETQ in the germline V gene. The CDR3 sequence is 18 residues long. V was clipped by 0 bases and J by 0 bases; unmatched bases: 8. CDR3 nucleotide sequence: TGCGCCAGCAGCTTGGAGGTTAGCGGGAGACTGAGCACAGATACGCAGTATTTT. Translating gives CASSLEVSGRLSTDTQYF.

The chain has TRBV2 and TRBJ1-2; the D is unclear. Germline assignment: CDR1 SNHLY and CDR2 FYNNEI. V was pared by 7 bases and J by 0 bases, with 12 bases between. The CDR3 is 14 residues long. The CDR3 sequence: CASMGESSNYGYTF. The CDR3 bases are TGTGCCAGCATGGGCGAGAGCTCTAACTATGGCTACACCTTC.